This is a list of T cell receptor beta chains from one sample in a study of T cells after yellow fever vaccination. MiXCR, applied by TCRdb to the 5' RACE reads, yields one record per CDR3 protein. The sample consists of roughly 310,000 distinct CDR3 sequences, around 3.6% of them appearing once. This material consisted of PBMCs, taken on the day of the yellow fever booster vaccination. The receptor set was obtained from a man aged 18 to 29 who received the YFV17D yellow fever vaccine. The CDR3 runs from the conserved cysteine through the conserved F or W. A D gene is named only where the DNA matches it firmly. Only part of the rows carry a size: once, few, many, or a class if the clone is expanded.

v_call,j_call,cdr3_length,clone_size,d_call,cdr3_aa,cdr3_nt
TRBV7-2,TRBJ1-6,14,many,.,CASSLALANSPLHF,TGTGCCAGCAGCTTAGCGCTGGCAAATTCACCCCTCCACTTT
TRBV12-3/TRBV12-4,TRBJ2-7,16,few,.,CASSFPTGRGSYEQYF,TGTGCCAGCAGTTTCCCCACAGGGAGGGGCTCCTACGAGCAGTACTTC
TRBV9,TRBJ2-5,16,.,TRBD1,CASSVGGTAYQETQYF,TGTGCCAGCAGCGTAGGTGGGACAGCGTACCAAGAGACCCAGTACTTC
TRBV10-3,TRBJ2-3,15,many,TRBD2,CAISLAGPSTDTQYF,TGTGCCATCAGTTTAGCGGGGCCTAGCACAGATACGCAGTATTTT
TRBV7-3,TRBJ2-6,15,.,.,CASSLTRESARVLTF,TGTGCCAGCAGCTTAACCAGGGAAAGCGCCCGCGTCCTGACTTTC
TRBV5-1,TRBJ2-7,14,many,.,CASSLDSDSYEQYF,TGCGCCAGCAGCTTGGACAGCGATTCCTACGAGCAGTACTTC
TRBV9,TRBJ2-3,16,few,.,CASSLSKQGGTDTQYF,TGTGCCAGCAGCCTAAGCAAACAGGGTGGGACAGATACGCAGTATTTT
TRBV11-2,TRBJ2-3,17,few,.,CASSLGAGTRSTDTQYF,TGTGCCAGCAGCTTAGGGGCGGGGACCCGTAGCACAGATACGCAGTATTTT
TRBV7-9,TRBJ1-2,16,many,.,CASSLRSGDGGYGYTF,TGTGCCAGCAGCTTACGGTCCGGGGACGGTGGCTATGGCTACACCTTC
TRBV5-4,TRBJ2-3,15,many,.,CASSPEGQAADTQYF,TGTGCCAGCAGCCCCGAGGGGCAGGCGGCGGATACGCAGTATTTT
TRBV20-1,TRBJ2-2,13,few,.,CSASVGNTGELFF,TGCAGTGCTAGTGTGGGAAACACCGGGGAGCTGTTTTTT
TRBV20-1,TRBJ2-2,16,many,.,CSARDPGHANTGELFF,TGCAGTGCTAGAGATCCGGGACACGCGAACACCGGGGAGCTGTTTTTT
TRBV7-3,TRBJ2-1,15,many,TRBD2,CASSPLAGGLNEQFF,TGTGCCAGCAGCCCGTTAGCGGGGGGGCTCAATGAGCAGTTCTTC
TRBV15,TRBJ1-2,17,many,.,CATSRAPSMDINYGYTF,TGTGCCACCAGCAGAGCGCCTTCCATGGACATTAACTATGGCTACACCTTC
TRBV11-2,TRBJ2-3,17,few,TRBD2,CASSLDTLAGAPDTQYF,TGTGCCAGCAGCTTAGATACCCTAGCGGGGGCCCCAGATACGCAGTATTTT
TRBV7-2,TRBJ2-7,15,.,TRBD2,CASSPGGTLSYEQYF,TGTGCCAGCAGCCCCGGGGGGACTTTGTCCTACGAGCAGTACTTC
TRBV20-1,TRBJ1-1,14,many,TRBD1,CSARDQGGRTEAFF,TGCAGTGCTAGAGATCAGGGGGGTCGGACTGAAGCTTTCTTT
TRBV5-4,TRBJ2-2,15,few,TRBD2,CASSFGSGGAGELFF,TGTGCCAGCAGCTTCGGGAGTGGGGGGGCCGGGGAGCTGTTTTTT
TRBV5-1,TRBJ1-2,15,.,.,CASSLDRIGGYGYTF,TGCGCCAGCAGCTTGGATCGCATCGGGGGCTATGGCTACACCTTC
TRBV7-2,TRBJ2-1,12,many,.,CASSLSGNEQFF,TGTGCCAGCAGCTTAAGTGGCAATGAGCAGTTCTTC